This T cell receptor (beta chain) is from a study of OX40 agonist ivuxolimab in advanced cancers. The CDR3 is 15 residues long. The V end lost 6 bases, the J end lost 0 bases, and 15 bases lay between the germline ends. CDR1 is MRHNA and CDR2 is SNTAGT in the germline V gene. The table came from immunoSEQ multiplex PCR; TCRdb's copy has only in-frame clones and leaves some out. The sample has nearly 70,000 clones, roughly 89% seen once; the top ten hold roughly 8.2%. Exclusion applied to patients with autoimmune disease history or systemic immunosuppression. The source is an adult with an advanced solid tumor such as melanoma, head and neck, liver or kidney cancer. V usage is TRBV6-4 and J usage is TRBJ2-7, with a weak D call TRBD1 (5 bases). This specimen was CD4+ or CD8+ T cells sorted from blood, taken in a trial of the OX40 agonist ivuxolimab. The CDR3 spells CASSESPGPSYEQYF. The CDR3, as DNA: TGTGCCAGCAGCGAATCCCCAGGGCCCTCCTACGAGCAGTACTTC.